This T cell receptor (beta chain) was retrieved from a study of shared clonotypes between healthy human individuals. Sequencing used immunoSEQ multiplex PCR; TCRdb keeps in-frame clones, though not all of them. The sample lists 170,000 or so clones, approximately 60% seen once, with about 9.4% in the top ten. This CDR3 spans 15 amino acids. Germline trimming cut 2 bases from V and 1 base from J; bases unmatched to any gene: 2. In germline, CDR1 is SNHLY, CDR2 FYNNEI. A few counts support this clone. The rearrangement links TRBV2 to TRBJ2-5; 9 nucleotides align to TRBD2. This clonotype was sampled from a man in his thirties or forties in good health. Sequencing was carried out using memory CD4+ T cells sorted from blood. This sample's subset: CD45RA-negative fraction. CDR3 sequence: CASSESTSGQETQYF. The CDR3 nucleotides are TGTGCCAGCAGTGAATCGACTAGCGGCCAAGAGACCCAGTACTTC.